The 6 T cell receptor beta chains reported below all come from one sample, sequenced in a study of shared clonotypes between healthy human individuals. Produced via immunoSEQ multiplex PCR; TCRdb's table is partial and in-frame only. The sample has about 1.5 million clones, 95% to 99% seen once; the top ten hold roughly 0.45%. The sequenced material came from naive CD4+ T cells sorted from blood. Indicated subset: CD45RA+ positively selected. The receptors were gathered from a man aged 25 to 45 in good health.

This clone was detected only once. The gene calls are TRBV28 and TRBJ1-5; perhaps TRBD1 as D (6 bases). Germline V CDR1 and CDR2: MDHEN, SYDVKM. CDR3 size: 17 residues. Trimming stripped 3 bases from V and 2 bases from J, with 17 bases between. The CDR3 DNA reads as TGTGCCAGCAGTTTTATACAGGGAGAGTACGGCAATCAGCCCCAGCATTTT. Encoded protein: CASSFIQGEYGNQPQHF. The full variable domain, its missing parts supplied by reference TRBV28 and TRBJ1-5, is DVKVTQSSRYLVKRTGEKVFLECVQDMDHENMFWYRQDPGLGLRLIYFSYDVKMKEKGDIPEGYSVSREKKERFSLILESASTNQTSMYLCASSFIQGEYGNQPQHFGDGTRLSIL.

The J gene is TRBJ1-4, the V gene TRBV10-1; tentative D call: TRBD1 (5 bases). This CDR3 has 16 amino acids. The germline V and J ends were trimmed by 0 bases and 8 bases, with 16 bases remaining between them. Germline loops: CDR1 WNHNN, CDR2 SYGVQD (reference sequence). The CDR3 nucleotides read TGCGCCAGCAGTGAGTCGAGGACACCGGCGGGAGAAAAACTGTTTTTT. Translation: CASSESRTPAGEKLFF.

This clone was seen once. The chain joins TRBV10-1 to TRBJ2-7, with D perhaps TRBD1 (6 bases). The V gene's germline CDR1 is WNHNN and CDR2 SYGVQD (reference sequence). The CDR3 contains 15 residues. Trimming shortened V by 3 bases and J by 6 bases, and 18 bases separated the two germline ends. The chain's CDR3 is CASSDLGRGLGEQYF. CDR3 coding DNA: TGCGCCAGCAGTGACCTGGGCAGGGGCCTCGGCGAGCAGTACTTC.

The chain employs TRBV7-6 and TRBJ2-1, with 9 bases aligning to TRBD2. This CDR3 is built from 15 residues. Germline trimming cut 5 bases from V and 9 bases from J; bases unmatched to any gene: 11. Germline-derived CDR1 and CDR2 are SGHVS and FNYEAQ. The CDR3 region has the DNA TGTGCCAGCAGCCTCCTGGCGGGAGGGCCTCGTGAGCAGTTCTTC. Its protein is CASSLLAGGPREQFF.

The V gene is TRBV2, the J gene TRBJ2-1; 9 nucleotides line up with TRBD2. Losses at the gene ends were 6 bases for V and 4 bases for J; bases not matched to a gene: 10. The CDR3 loop spans 16 amino acids. Germline V lookup: CDR1 SNHLY, CDR2 FYNNEI. CDR3 nucleotides: TGTGCCAGCAGGTCCGACCTAGCGGGGCCTTACAATGAGCAGTTCTTC. Encoded protein: CASRSDLAGPYNEQFF.

This clone was seen once. The chain recombines TRBV14 with TRBJ2-3; D call uncertain. This CDR3 has 13 residues. Germline-derived CDR1 and CDR2 are SGHDN and FVKESK. Trimming stripped 2 bases from V and 5 bases from J, with 8 bases between. CDR3 in amino acids: CASSQNSRDTQYF. The CDR3 DNA is TGTGCCAGCAGCCAAAACTCCAGAGATACGCAGTATTTT.